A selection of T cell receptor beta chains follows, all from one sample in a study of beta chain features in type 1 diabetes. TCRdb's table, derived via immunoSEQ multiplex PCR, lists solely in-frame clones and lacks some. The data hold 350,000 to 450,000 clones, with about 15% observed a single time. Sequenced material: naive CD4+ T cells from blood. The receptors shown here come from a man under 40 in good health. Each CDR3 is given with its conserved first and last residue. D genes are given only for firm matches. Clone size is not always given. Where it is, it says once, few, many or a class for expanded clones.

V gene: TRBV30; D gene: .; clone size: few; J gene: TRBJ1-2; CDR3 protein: CACGRKSHYGYTF; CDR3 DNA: TGTGCCTGCGGCAGGAAATCTCACTATGGCTACACCTTC
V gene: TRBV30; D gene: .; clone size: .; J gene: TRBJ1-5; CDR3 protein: CAWSDQENQPQHF; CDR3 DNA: TGTGCCTGGAGCGATCAGGAAAATCAGCCCCAGCATTTT
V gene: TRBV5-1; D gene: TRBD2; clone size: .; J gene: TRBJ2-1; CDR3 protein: CASSGGRNNEQFF; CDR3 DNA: TGCGCCAGCAGTGGCGGGAGAAACAATGAGCAGTTCTTC
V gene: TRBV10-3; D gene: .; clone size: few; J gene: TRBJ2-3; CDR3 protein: CAIGGTPDSDTQYF; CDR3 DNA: TGTGCCATCGGCGGGACACCAGATTCAGATACGCAGTATTTT
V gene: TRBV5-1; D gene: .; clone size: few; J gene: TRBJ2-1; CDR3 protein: CASSLQANNEQFF; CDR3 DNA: TGCGCCAGCAGCTTACAAGCGAACAATGAGCAGTTCTTC
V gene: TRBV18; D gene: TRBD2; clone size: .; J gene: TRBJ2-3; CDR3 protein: CASSPELAGDTQYF; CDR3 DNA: TGTGCCAGCTCACCGGAACTAGCGGGAGATACGCAGTATTTT
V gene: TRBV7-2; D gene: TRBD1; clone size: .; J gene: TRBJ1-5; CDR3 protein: CASSLSGTGLGQPQHF; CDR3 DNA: TGTGCCAGCAGCTTGTCCGGGACAGGGTTGGGTCAGCCCCAGCATTTT
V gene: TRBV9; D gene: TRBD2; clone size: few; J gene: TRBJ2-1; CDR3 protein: CASSAFTSGVDEQFF; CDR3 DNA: TGTGCCAGCAGCGCATTTACTAGCGGGGTCGATGAGCAGTTCTTC
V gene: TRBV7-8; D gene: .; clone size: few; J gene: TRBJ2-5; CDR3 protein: CASSASIETQYF; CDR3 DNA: TGTGCCAGCAGCGCCTCGATAGAGACCCAGTACTTC
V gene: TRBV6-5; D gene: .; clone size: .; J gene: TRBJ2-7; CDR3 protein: CATSRGPGEQYF; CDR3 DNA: TGTGCCACCTCCCGGGGCCCGGGTGAGCAGTACTTC
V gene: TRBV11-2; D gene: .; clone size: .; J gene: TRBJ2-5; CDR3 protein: CASSFYQRETQYF; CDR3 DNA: TGTGCCAGCAGCTTTTACCAACGGGAGACCCAGTACTTC
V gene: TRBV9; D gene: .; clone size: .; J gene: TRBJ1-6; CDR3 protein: CASSAKPYNSPLHF; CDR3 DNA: TGTGCCAGCAGCGCGAAGCCGTATAATTCACCCCTCCACTTT
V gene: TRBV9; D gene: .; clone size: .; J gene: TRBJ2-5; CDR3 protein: CASSVGRWRQQETQYF; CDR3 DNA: TGTGCCAGCAGCGTAGGAAGATGGAGACAGCAAGAGACCCAGTACTTC
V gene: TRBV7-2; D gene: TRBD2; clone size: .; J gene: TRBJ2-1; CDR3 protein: CASSSSGRANEQFF; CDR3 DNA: TGTGCCAGCAGCTCCAGCGGGAGGGCCAATGAGCAGTTCTTC
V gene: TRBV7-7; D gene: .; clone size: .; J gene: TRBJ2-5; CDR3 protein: CASSPGGQETQYF; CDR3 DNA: TGTGCCAGCAGCCCTGGTGGGCAAGAGACCCAGTACTTC
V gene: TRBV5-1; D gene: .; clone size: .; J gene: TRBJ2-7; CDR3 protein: CASSQGLEIGEQYF; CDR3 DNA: TGCGCCAGCAGCCAAGGACTGGAAATCGGCGAGCAGTACTTC
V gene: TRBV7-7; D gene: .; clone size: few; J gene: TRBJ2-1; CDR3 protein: CASSGSRGNEQFF; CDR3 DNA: TGTGCCAGCAGTGGCTCCAGGGGCAATGAGCAGTTCTTC
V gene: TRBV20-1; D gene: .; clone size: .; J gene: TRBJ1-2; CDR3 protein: CSARAGHGYTF; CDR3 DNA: TGCAGTGCTAGAGCAGGCCATGGCTACACCTTC
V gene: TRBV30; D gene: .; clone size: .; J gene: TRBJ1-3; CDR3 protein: CAWNTMGLDTIYF; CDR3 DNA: TGTGCCTGGAACACAATGGGGTTGGACACCATATATTTT
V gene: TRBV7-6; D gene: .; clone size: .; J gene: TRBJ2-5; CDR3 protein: CASSLVGGETQYF; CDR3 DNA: TGTGCCAGCAGCTTAGTGGGGGGAGAGACCCAGTACTTC
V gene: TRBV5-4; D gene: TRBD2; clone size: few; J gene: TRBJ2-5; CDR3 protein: CASRPSGREQETQYF; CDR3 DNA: TGTGCCAGCAGACCTAGCGGGAGGGAACAAGAGACCCAGTACTTC
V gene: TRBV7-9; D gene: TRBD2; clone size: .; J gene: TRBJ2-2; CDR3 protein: CASSPTSGRIKAGELFF; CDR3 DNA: TGTGCCAGCAGCCCTACTAGCGGGAGGATCAAGGCCGGGGAGCTGTTTTTT
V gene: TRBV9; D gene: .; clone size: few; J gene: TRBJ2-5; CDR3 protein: CASSVGNRVETQYF; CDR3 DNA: TGTGCCAGCAGCGTAGGAAACAGGGTGGAGACCCAGTACTTC
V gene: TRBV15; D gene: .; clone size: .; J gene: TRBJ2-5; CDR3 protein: CATSQRIRDQETQYF; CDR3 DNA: TGTGCCACCAGCCAGCGGATCCGTGACCAAGAGACCCAGTACTTC
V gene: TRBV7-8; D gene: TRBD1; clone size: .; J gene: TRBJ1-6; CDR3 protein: CASSLGTAPDSPLHF; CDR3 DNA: TGTGCCAGCAGCCTGGGGACAGCACCTGACTCACCCCTCCACTTT
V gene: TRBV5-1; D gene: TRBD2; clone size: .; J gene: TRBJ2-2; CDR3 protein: CASSLARNSGGANTGELFF; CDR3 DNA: TGCGCCAGCAGCTTGGCCAGGAATAGCGGGGGTGCGAACACCGGGGAGCTGTTTTTT